This T cell receptor (beta chain) is drawn from a study of blood T cell repertoires in COVID-19. Trimming removed 6 bases at V and 1 base at J, with 13 bases between. The germline V gene has CDR1 MRHNA and CDR2 SNTAGT. This CDR3 spans 15 amino acids. Sequencing was performed with immunoSEQ multiplex PCR; in TCRdb, only in-frame clones are kept and a portion is missing. Here the sample spans 95,000 to 110,000 clones, more than 85% being singletons. The TCR was taken from a human donor in a cohort sampled during active COVID-19. The sequenced sample was peripheral blood. The rearrangement uses TRBV6-4 and TRBJ1-5; D gene uncertain. The CDR3 DNA reads as TGTGCCAGCAGCCCAAATAGCGACAGCAATCAGCCCCAGCATTTT. This translates into CASSPNSDSNQPQHF.